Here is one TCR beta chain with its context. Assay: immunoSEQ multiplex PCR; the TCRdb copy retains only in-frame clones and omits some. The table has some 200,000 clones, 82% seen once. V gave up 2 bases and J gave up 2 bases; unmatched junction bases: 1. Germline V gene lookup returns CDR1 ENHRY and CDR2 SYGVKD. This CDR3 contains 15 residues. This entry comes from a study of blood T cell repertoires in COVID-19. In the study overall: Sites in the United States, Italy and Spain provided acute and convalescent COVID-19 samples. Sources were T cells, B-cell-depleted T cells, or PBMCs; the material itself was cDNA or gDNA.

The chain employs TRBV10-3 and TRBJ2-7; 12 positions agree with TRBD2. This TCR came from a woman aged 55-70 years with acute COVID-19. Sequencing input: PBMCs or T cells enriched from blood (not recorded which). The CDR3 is CAISERLAGAYEQYF. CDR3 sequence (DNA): TGTGCCATCAGTGAGAGACTAGCGGGAGCCTACGAGCAGTACTTC.